This T cell receptor beta chain was observed in a study of identical twins. V was clipped by 0 bases and J by 8 bases; unmatched bases: 5. CDR1 and CDR2 (germline): SGDLS, YYNGEE. This CDR3 spans 14 amino acids. This clonotype was observed a handful of times. Each CDR3 protein gets one entry after TCRdb re-called the 5' RACE reads with MiXCR. The sample lists roughly 250,000 distinct CDR3 sequences, 11% to 15% seen once, with around 9% in the top ten. This chain links TRBV9 with TRBJ2-1; 7 bases are shared with TRBD1. Sequencing was performed on memory (CD45RO+) T cells sorted from blood. The source of this sequence is a woman younger than 30 in good health. CDR3 sequence: CASSVDLTGYEQFF. DNA for the CDR3: TGTGCCAGCAGCGTAGATCTGACAGGGTATGAGCAGTTCTTC.